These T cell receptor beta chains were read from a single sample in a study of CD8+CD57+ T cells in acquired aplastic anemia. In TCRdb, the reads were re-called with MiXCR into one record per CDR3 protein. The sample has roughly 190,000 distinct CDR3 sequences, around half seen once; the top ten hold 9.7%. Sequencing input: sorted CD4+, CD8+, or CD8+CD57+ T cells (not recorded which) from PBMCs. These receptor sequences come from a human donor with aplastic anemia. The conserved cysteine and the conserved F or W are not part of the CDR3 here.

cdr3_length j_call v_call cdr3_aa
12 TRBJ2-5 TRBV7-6 ASSLLRGDETQY
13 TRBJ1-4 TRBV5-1 ASSLDRVQFEKLF
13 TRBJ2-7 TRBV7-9 ASSGPGLAGGEQY
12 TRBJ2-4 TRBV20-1 SARASGRENIQY
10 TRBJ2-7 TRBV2 AGGEGAYEQY
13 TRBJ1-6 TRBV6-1 ASMRAGASNSPLH
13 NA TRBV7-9 ASSFYRGAINEQF
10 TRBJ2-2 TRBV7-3 ANRQITGELF
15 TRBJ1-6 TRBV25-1 ASSPGTARSYNSPLH
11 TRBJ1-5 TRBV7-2 ASSLAQRQPQH
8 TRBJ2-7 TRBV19 ASSTPRLY
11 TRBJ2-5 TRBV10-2 ASSEGSQETQY
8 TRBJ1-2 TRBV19 ASTPGGYT
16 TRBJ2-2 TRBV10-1 ASSERELAGEGVGELF
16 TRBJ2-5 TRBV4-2 ASSVSGTSGEMGETQY
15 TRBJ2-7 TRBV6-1 ASSEIGGAGVSCEQY
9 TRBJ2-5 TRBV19 ASSIGEAQY
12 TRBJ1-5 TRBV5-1 ARIGRPSNQPQH
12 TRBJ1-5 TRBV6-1 ASREPQENQPQH
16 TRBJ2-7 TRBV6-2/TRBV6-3 ASSYTYYTSGASYEQY
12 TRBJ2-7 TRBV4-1 ASSQDGGSYEQY
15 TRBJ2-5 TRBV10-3 AISETTRTGGKETQY
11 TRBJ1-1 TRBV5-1 ASSLAFREEAF
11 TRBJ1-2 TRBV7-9 ASSEDRMGGYT
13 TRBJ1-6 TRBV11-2 ASSLGRGDNSPLH
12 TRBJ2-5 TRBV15 ATSRDPVRETQY
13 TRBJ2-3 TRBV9 ASNTGQEYTDTQY
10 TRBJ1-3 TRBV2 ASSVEGDTIY
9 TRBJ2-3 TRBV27 ASSMSSTQY
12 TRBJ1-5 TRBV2 ASNRQNSNQPQH
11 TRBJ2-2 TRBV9 ASSATSVEELF
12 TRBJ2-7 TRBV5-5 ASSSSDSSYEQY
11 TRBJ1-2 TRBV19 ASTPPRTDLYT
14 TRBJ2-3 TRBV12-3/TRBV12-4 ASSFLGGGNTDTQY
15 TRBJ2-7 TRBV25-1 ASSESLAGGPPSEQY
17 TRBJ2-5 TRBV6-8 ASRVRHPGLAKPQETQY
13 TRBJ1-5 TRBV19 ASSNNQGRDQPQH
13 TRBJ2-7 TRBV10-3 AISEWASGSYEQY
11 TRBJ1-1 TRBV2 ASSVEGGTEAF
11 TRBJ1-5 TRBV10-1 ASSGGQGLPQH
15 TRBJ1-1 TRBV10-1 ASSGPGDRVEGTEAF
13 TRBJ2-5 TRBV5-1 ASSRGLAEQETQY
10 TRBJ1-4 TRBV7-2 ASSPGTEKLF
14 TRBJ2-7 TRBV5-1 ASSATLTGGVGEQY
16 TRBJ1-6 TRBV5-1 ASSLGQTSRSYNSPLH
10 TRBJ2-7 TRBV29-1 SVGSGRAGQY
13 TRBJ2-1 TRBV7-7 ASSPRHRHYNEQF
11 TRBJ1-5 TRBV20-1 SARGEGKKPQH
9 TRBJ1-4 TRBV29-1 SVEEGAGLF
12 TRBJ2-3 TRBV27 ASSLISSTDTQY
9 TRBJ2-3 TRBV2 ASVGGKTQY
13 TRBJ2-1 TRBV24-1 ATSAISGGANEQF
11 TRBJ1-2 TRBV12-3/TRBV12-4 TSSLDPNYGYT